A selection of T cell receptor beta chains follows, all from one sample in a study of monozygotic twins with inflammatory bowel disease. TCRdb reprocessed the 5' RACE reads, with one entry per CDR3 protein and no DNA. Reported are about 300,000 distinct CDR3 sequences; the ten largest clones contain approximately 5.9%. Sequenced input: blood. These receptor sequences come from a human donor with ulcerative colitis or Crohn's disease, or a healthy co-twin of an affected twin (not recorded which). The CDR3 runs from the conserved cysteine through the conserved F or W.

v_gene	j_gene	CDR3aa
TRBV7-9	TRBJ2-3	CASSLALDTQYF
TRBV27	TRBJ2-3	CASSSPTSGRDTQYF
TRBV15	TRBJ1-1	CATSRALGTEAFF
TRBV6-5	TRBJ2-6	CASSYSLSGGANVLTF
TRBV7-2	TRBJ1-5	CASSLEGFGNQPQHF
TRBV7-2	TRBJ1-2	CASIKMEGLDGYTF
TRBV20-1	TRBJ2-1	CSARAGSYNEQFF
TRBV7-9	TRBJ2-5	CASSTWDSQETQYF
TRBV24-1	TRBJ2-5	CATSDAQTSAMGTQYF
TRBV6-4	TRBJ2-1	CASSRTGGSYNEQFF
TRBV6-2/TRBV6-3	TRBJ2-3	CASSYSWASSTDTQYF
TRBV9	TRBJ2-7	CASSGTGGGRSYEQYF
TRBV11-3	TRBJ2-5	CASSSRGGETQYF
TRBV10-3	TRBJ2-7	CAISDRDSINYEQYF
TRBV20-1	TRBJ2-7	CSANLAGAYEQYF
TRBV5-1	TRBJ1-1	CASGLTGNTEAFF
TRBV9	TRBJ2-2	CASSVMTGGAWTGELFF
TRBV7-2	TRBJ2-7	CASSPDSRGYEQYF
TRBV7-2	TRBJ2-7	CASSLGIGGSYEQYF
TRBV28	TRBJ2-2	CASSLVRWGGELFF
TRBV7-9	TRBJ1-3	CASSGTSGTDF
TRBV20-1	TRBJ2-3	CSASGEAGLFTDTQYF
TRBV7-2	TRBJ2-3	CASSFRGGDTQYF
TRBV2	TRBJ1-5	CASTLGQGVNQPQHF
TRBV12-3/TRBV12-4	TRBJ2-1	CASQAQVGHNEQFF
TRBV24-1	TRBJ2-1	CATSDLGPQDEQFF
TRBV20-1	TRBJ2-4	CSAPQKNIQYF
TRBV5-6	TRBJ2-3	CASSLARRTSTDTQYF
TRBV7-8	TRBJ1-4	CASSFRQAGEKLFF
TRBV5-4	TRBJ2-2	CASSLLYRENTGELFF
TRBV10-3	TRBJ2-2	CAHPAVTSLAGGDGELFF
TRBV10-3	TRBJ2-4	CAISEPGDKNIQYF
TRBV7-9	TRBJ1-5	CASSVGVNQPQHF
TRBV7-2	TRBJ2-1	CASSWSSGGNEQFF
TRBV29-1	TRBJ2-7	CSVRGAYEQYF
TRBV7-9	TRBJ1-5	CASSLRGGESNQPQHF
TRBV12-3/TRBV12-4	TRBJ2-2	CASSFGLAGVTGELFF
TRBV12-3/TRBV12-4	TRBJ1-2	CASSTDRVRYGYTF
TRBV7-3	TRBJ1-2	CASSLGGWQDESYGYTF
TRBV9	TRBJ2-1	CASSVDGRGFGYNEQFF
TRBV24-1	TRBJ2-7	CATSEGPGLSSYEQYF
TRBV12-3/TRBV12-4	TRBJ1-2	CASSQGGQGARGYTF
TRBV7-2	TRBJ2-7	CASSAPSYRAEQYF
TRBV6-2/TRBV6-3	TRBJ2-7	CASRQGAQGEQYF
TRBV4-3	TRBJ1-1	CASSQDMNTEAFF
TRBV28	TRBJ2-3	CASQGTGKDTQYF
TRBV13	TRBJ2-5	CASSTSSGVGETQYF
TRBV27	TRBJ1-5	CASSLDTGSGHQPQHF
TRBV5-1	TRBJ2-5	CASSQGPILATETQYF